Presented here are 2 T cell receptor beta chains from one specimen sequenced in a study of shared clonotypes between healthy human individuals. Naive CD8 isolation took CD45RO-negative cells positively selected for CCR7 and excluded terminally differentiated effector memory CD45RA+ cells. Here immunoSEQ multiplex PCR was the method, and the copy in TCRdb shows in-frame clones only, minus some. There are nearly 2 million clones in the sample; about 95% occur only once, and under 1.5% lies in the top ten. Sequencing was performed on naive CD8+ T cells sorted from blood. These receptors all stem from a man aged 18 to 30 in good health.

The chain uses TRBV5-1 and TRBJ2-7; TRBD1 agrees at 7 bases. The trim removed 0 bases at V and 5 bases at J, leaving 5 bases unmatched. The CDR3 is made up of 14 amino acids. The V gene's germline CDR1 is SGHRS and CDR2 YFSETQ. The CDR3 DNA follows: TGCGCCAGCAGCTTGGAGGGGGCTTGGAACGAGCAGTACTTC. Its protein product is CASSLEGAWNEQYF.

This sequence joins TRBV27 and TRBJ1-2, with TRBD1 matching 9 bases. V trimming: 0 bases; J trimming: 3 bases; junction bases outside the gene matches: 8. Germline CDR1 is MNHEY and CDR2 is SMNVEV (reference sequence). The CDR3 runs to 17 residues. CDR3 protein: CASSLSGQGGGYYGYTF. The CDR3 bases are TGTGCCAGCAGTTTATCGGGACAGGGAGGCGGGTACTATGGCTACACCTTC.